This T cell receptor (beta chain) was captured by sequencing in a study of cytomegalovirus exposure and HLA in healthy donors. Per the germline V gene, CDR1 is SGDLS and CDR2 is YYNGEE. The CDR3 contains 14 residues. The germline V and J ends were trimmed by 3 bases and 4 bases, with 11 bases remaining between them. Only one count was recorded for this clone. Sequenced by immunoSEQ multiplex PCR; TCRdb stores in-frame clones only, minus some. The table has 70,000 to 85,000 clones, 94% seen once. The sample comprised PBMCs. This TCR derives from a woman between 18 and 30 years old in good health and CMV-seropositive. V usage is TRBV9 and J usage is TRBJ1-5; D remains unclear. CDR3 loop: CASSAGNQNQPQHF. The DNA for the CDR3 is TGTGCCAGCAGCGCCGGGAACCAGAATCAGCCCCAGCATTTT.